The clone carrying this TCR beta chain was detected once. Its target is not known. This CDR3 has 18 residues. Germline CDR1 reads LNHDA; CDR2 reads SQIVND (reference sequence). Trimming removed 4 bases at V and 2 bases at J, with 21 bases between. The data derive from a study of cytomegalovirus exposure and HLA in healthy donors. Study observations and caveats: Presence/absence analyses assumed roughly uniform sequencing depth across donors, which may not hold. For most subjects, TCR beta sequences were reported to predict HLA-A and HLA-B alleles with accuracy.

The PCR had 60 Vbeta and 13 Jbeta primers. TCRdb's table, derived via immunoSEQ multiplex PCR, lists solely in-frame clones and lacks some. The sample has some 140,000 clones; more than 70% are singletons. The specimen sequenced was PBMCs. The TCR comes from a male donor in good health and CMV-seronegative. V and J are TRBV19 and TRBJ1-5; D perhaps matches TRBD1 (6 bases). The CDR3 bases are TGTGCCAGTAGTAGAGGGGGGGCCTCCCTTTCTGGCAATCAGCCCCAGCATTTT. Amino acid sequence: CASSRGGASLSGNQPQHF. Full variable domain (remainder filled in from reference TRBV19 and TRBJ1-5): DGGITQSPKYLFRKEGQNVTLSCEQNLNHDAMYWYRQDPGQGLRLIYYSQIVNDFQKGDIAEGYSVSREKKESFPLTVTSAQKNPTAFYLCASSRGGASLSGNQPQHFGDGTRLSIL.